This entry is about one T cell receptor beta chain. In the original analysis: Nucleated cell counts were estimated from reference gene primer amplification. Sequenced by immunoSEQ multiplex PCR; TCRdb stores in-frame clones only, minus some. From that table come the V and J calls and clone size; the DNA was used to work out D and trimming. The sample yields approximately 210,000 clones, roughly 86% seen once. These data come from a study of blood T cell repertoires in COVID-19. At the level of the study: Specimens from acute and convalescent COVID-19 originated in the United States, Italy and Spain.

CDR3 length: 14 amino acids. Deletions cut 5 bases from V and 7 bases from J, with 15 bases between. In germline, CDR1 is SGHNT, CDR2 YYREEE (reference sequence). Source material: peripheral blood. This TCR was sampled from a woman aged 50 to 60 with active or convalescent COVID-19. The chain recombines TRBV5-4 with TRBJ1-4; TRBD1 is a possible D gene (5 bases). The CDR3 sequence is CASRTTAGGEKLFF. In DNA form, the CDR3 reads TGTGCCAGCAGAACGACAGCAGGTGGTGAAAAACTGTTTTTT.